What follows are 12 T cell receptor beta chains derived from one specimen sequenced in a study of cytomegalovirus exposure and HLA in healthy donors. Primers for the PCR totalled 60 Vbeta and 13 Jbeta. TCRdb's copy holds only in-frame clones and misses some; the assay was immunoSEQ multiplex PCR. The data hold about 180,000 clones, with about 77% observed a single time. The sequenced material came from PBMCs. All receptors come from a woman in her 30s in good health and CMV-seropositive.

The genes are TRBV6-5 and TRBJ2-5, with D perhaps matching TRBD1 (7 bases). V was clipped by 5 bases and J by 4 bases, with 14 bases between them. The CDR3 totals 14 residues. CDR1 MNHEY and CDR2 SVGAGI come from the germline V gene. CDR3 nucleotide sequence: TGTGCCAGCAGTCAGGGGGGACAGCTAGAGACCCAGTACTTC. This sequence encodes CASSQGGQLETQYF.

This clone was recorded a few times. This rearrangement joins TRBV6-5 to TRBJ2-2, with D possibly matching TRBD1 (5 bases). V was cut by 3 bases and J by 3 bases, with 11 bases left in between. This CDR3 region has 15 residues. The germline V gene encodes CDR1 MNHEY and CDR2 SVGAGI. The CDR3 loop is CASSYSRVHTGELFF. The CDR3 nucleotides are TGTGCCAGCAGTTATAGCAGGGTGCACACCGGGGAGCTGTTTTTT.

This clone has only a few counts. This chain joins TRBV11-3 and TRBJ2-2; D is unresolved. Germline CDR1 and CDR2: SGHNT and YENEEA. The CDR3 has 15 residues. V was cut by 1 base and J by 4 bases, with 10 bases left in between. CDR3 in DNA: TGTGCCAGCAGCTTAGCCCTCTATCCCACCGGGGAGCTGTTTTTT. Its protein product is CASSLALYPTGELFF. The variable domain in full, with the rest retrieved from reference TRBV11-3 and TRBJ2-2, is EAGVVQSPRYKIIEKKQPVAFWCNPISGHNTLYWYLQNLGQGPELLIRYENEEAVDDSQLPKDRFSAERLKGVDSTLKIQPAELGDSAVYLCASSLALYPTGELFFGEGSRLTVL.

The V and J genes are TRBV7-7 and TRBJ2-5, with 14 bases lining up with TRBD2. The CDR3 is 16 amino acids. After removal of 4 bases from V and 4 bases from J, the junction contained 5 bases not matched to a gene. Germline-derived CDR1 and CDR2 are SSHAT and FNYEAQ (reference sequence). CDR3 sequence: CASSSGTSGGVETQYF. The CDR3 bases are TGTGCCAGCAGCTCCGGGACTAGCGGGGGTGTAGAGACCCAGTACTTC.

The chain has TRBV5-8 and TRBJ2-3; 9 positions agree with TRBD2. Trimming took 2 bases from V and 2 from J; bases not matched to a gene: 3. The CDR3 covers 15 residues. The germline gives CDR1 SGHTS, CDR2 YDEGEE. Here the CDR3 DNA reads TGTGCCAGCAGCTTTTCTAGCGGGGTCACAGATACGCAGTATTTT. Translating gives CASSFSSGVTDTQYF. The variable domain in full, with the rest retrieved from reference TRBV5-8 and TRBJ2-3, is EAGVTQSPTHLIKTRGQQATLRCSPISGHTSVYWYQQALGLGLQFLLWYDEGEERNRGNFPPRFSGRQFPNYSSELNVNALELEDSALYLCASSFSSGVTDTQYFGPGTRLTVL.

The chain links TRBV7-9 to TRBJ2-7; 7 bases are a match to TRBD1. Germline-derived CDR1 and CDR2 are SEHNR and FQNEAQ (reference sequence). The CDR3 runs 14 residues. V was pared by 1 base and J by 2 bases, with 2 bases of the junction left unmatched. CDR3 nucleotide sequence: TGTGCCAGCAGCTTAGGGGGACAGCCCTACGAGCAGTACTTC. Its translation: CASSLGGQPYEQYF.

The chain links TRBV6-5 to TRBJ2-5; no firm D call. Between the trimmed V and J ends, which lost 5 bases and 1 base, there was a span of 8 bases. This CDR3 has 13 amino acids. Germline V gene sequence: CDR1 MNHEY, CDR2 SVGAGI. For the CDR3, the DNA is TGTGCCAGCAGTCCACCGGGCCAAGAGACCCAGTACTTC. Translating gives CASSPPGQETQYF.

The chain is built from TRBV28 and TRBJ2-3; D is undetermined. Deletions cut 3 bases from V and 1 base from J, with 5 bases between. The CDR3 totals 13 residues. Germline V gene data show CDR1 as MDHEN and CDR2 as SYDVKM. The DNA of the CDR3 is TGTGCCAGCAGTTTTGTCGGCACAGATACGCAGTATTTT. Translating it yields CASSFVGTDTQYF. The full variable domain, its missing parts supplied by reference TRBV28 and TRBJ2-3, is DVKVTQSSRYLVKRTGEKVFLECVQDMDHENMFWYRQDPGLGLRLIYFSYDVKMKEKGDIPEGYSVSREKKERFSLILESASTNQTSMYLCASSFVGTDTQYFGPGTRLTVL.

This chain uses TRBV6-6 with TRBJ2-2; unclear D gene. From germline, CDR1 is MNHNY and CDR2 SVGAGI (reference sequence). CDR3 length: 12 residues. Trimming took off 3 bases at V and 6 bases at J, with 5 bases between the two ends. This CDR3 is CASSYLAGELFF. CDR3 in DNA: TGTGCCAGCAGTTATTTAGCCGGGGAGCTGTTTTTT.

This clone has a handful of counts. The V gene is TRBV6-6, the J gene TRBJ2-7, with 9 bases identical to TRBD1. V lost 4 bases and J lost 3; bases outside the gene matches: 4. The germline V gene encodes CDR1 MNHNY and CDR2 SVGAGI (reference sequence). The CDR3 consists of 14 residues. The CDR3 coding sequence is TGTGCCAGCAGTTCCGGGACAGGGAACTACGAGCAGTACTTC. It codes for CASSSGTGNYEQYF.

This chain uses TRBV7-1 with TRBJ2-7, with 10 bases identical to TRBD2. TRBV7-1 is given ORF status, its function remaining uncertain. The CDR3 runs to 17 residues. Trimming cost V 6 bases and J 0 bases; bases outside gene matches: 11. This chain's CDR3 is CASRRAPSGGHSYEQYF. CDR3 bases: TGTGCCAGCAGGAGGGCCCCTAGCGGGGGCCACTCCTACGAGCAGTACTTC.

On this clone: At one of its ends the junction is not consistent with the germline gene, which may arise from a read error. The rearrangement joins TRBV7-9 to TRBJ2-7; 13 nucleotides line up with TRBD2. Looked up from germline, CDR1 is SEHNR and CDR2 is FQNEAQ (reference sequence). This CDR3 is built from 18 residues. In DNA form, the CDR3 reads TGTTCCAGCAGCTCTGACCAGACCGGGACTAGCGGGGCCTACGAGCAGTACTTC. Its translation: CSSSSDQTGTSGAYEQYF.